Presented here are 11 T cell receptor beta chains from one specimen sequenced in a study of blood T cell repertoires in COVID-19. Sequenced by immunoSEQ multiplex PCR; TCRdb stores in-frame clones only, minus some. The sample lists 130,000 or so clones, around 84% occurring once. The source material was PBMCs or T cells enriched from blood (not recorded which). The receptors were sampled from a woman in her 30s who had recovered from COVID-19.

In its sample, this clone was seen a few times. This chain connects TRBV2 to TRBJ1-4; 8 nucleotides line up with TRBD1. Germline V gene lookup returns CDR1 SNHLY and CDR2 FYNNEI. The junction had 1 base not matched to a gene; V was cut back by 5 bases and J by 8 bases. This CDR3 spans 12 amino acids. CDR3 nucleotide sequence: TGTGCCAGCAGTCGGGACAGGGAAAAACTGTTTTTT. It yields the protein CASSRDREKLFF.

This chain uses TRBV12-5 with TRBJ2-1; 10 positions agree with TRBD2. The junction had 8 bases not matched to a gene; V was cut back by 0 bases and J by 6 bases. In germline, CDR1 is LGHNT, CDR2 FRNRAP. CDR3 length: 17 residues. CDR3 in amino acids: CASGLVTSLAGANEQFF. Here the CDR3 DNA reads TGTGCTAGTGGTTTGGTAACATCGCTAGCGGGAGCCAATGAGCAGTTCTTC.

This rearrangement joins TRBV28 to TRBJ1-5; maybe TRBD1 (5 bases). The V gene lost 3 bases and the J gene lost 4 bases, with 10 bases spanning the gap. Germline-derived CDR1 and CDR2 are MDHEN and SYDVKM. This CDR3 comprises 14 residues. CDR3 in DNA: TGTGCCAGCAGTTTTGACAGATGGAATCAGCCCCAGCATTTT. Residues: CASSFDRWNQPQHF.

The V call is TRBV6-1, the J call TRBJ2-5, with TRBD1 identical over 8 bases. With 8 bases clipped from V and 1 base from J, the junction kept 9 bases outside the gene matches. The length of the CDR3 is 15 residues. Looked up from germline, CDR1 is MNHNS and CDR2 is SASEGT. The CDR3 sequence is CASLRQGSTQETQYF. The CDR3 bases are TGTGCCAGCCTGAGACAGGGGAGTACCCAAGAGACCCAGTACTTC.

The rearrangement links TRBV5-5 to TRBJ1-1; D gene ambiguous. The CDR3 runs to 16 residues. Trimming cost V 4 bases and J 8 bases, with 24 bases left between them. Per the germline V gene, CDR1 is SGHKS and CDR2 is YYEKEE (reference sequence). CDR3 DNA: TGTGCCAGCAGCGGCGGGTTGAGGCACCTACCTCCCGAAGCTTTCTTT. Translating it yields CASSGGLRHLPPEAFF.

J is TRBJ1-2 and V is TRBV7-2; possibly TRBD1 for D (6 bases). Germline loops: CDR1 SGHTA, CDR2 FQGNSA. The CDR3 loop spans 16 amino acids. V shed 5 bases and J shed 3 bases, with 19 bases lying between them. The CDR3 DNA reads TGTGCCAGCAGCCCCACCCGGACAGTTTTCTACTATGGCTACACCTTC. Protein: CASSPTRTVFYYGYTF.

The V gene is TRBV28, the J gene TRBJ2-6; maybe TRBD2 (7 bases). Per the germline V gene, CDR1 is MDHEN and CDR2 is SYDVKM. Trimming removed 2 bases at V and 4 bases at J, with 12 bases between. This CDR3 has 16 residues. The CDR3 sequence is CASSLRRGAGANVLTF. The DNA of the CDR3 is TGTGCCAGCAGTTTACGACGGGGGGCCGGGGCCAACGTCCTGACTTTC.

The DNA of the CDR3 is TGTGCCAGCAGCTCCGGGACTAGCGGGGTCTACGAGCAGTACTTC. This encodes CASSSGTSGVYEQYF. V is TRBV7-9 and J is TRBJ2-7; 13 bases are shared with TRBD2. This CDR3 is 15 amino acids long. The V gene end was trimmed by 4 bases and the J gene end by 3 bases; junction bases not matched to a gene: 3. CDR1 and CDR2 from the germline V gene are SEHNR and FQNEAQ (reference sequence).

The gene calls are TRBV3-1 (or the pseudogene TRBV3-2) and TRBJ1-2, with TRBD1 identical over 8 bases. V lost 5 bases, J lost 8 bases, and 7 bases stayed unmatched. This CDR3 is built from 13 residues. Germline V gene sequence: CDR1 LGHDT, CDR2 YNNKEL (reference sequence). The CDR3 nucleotides read TGTGCCAGCAGCGAGACAGGGGCAGGGGGCTACACCTTC. It specifies CASSETGAGGYTF.

This chain uses TRBV4-3 with TRBJ2-1; no clear D gene. Germline V gene sequence: CDR1 LGHNA, CDR2 YSLEER. V lost 5 bases and J lost 4, with 24 bases in between. There are 18 residues in the CDR3. The CDR3 bases are TGCGCCAGCAGCGCTTCCTTGCCCCGAGGCCAGCCTTACAATGAGCAGTTCTTC. Translated: CASSASLPRGQPYNEQFF.

This CDR3 reads CASSRDHYEQYF. The CDR3 nucleotides are TGTGCCAGCTCCCGGGATCACTACGAGCAGTACTTC. The chain is built from TRBV7-2 and TRBJ2-7; possible D gene TRBD2, 5 bases. The germline CDR1 and CDR2 sequences are SGHTA and FQGNSA. The V and J ends lost 8 bases and 3 bases respectively, with 11 bases between them. This CDR3 has 12 residues.